Listed here are 5 T cell receptor beta chains from one sample, sequenced in a study of patients and donors after allogeneic stem cell transplantation. TCRdb reprocessed the RT-PCR reads via MiXCR and lists one record per CDR3 protein. This sample yields 400,000 to 450,000 distinct CDR3 sequences, of which approximately 16% are seen a single time; just over 7% belongs to the top ten. The specimen sequenced was blood, either unsorted or a sorted T cell fraction (not recorded which). The receptors here all came from a human donor who was either an allogeneic HSCT recipient or a stem cell or donor lymphocyte infusion donor (not recorded which). It is not recorded whose cells these are; they may come from a transplant donor.

The J gene is TRBJ1-2, the V gene TRBV4-3; 7 nucleotides match TRBD1. The V and J ends lost 0 bases and 4 bases, in that order; junction bases with no gene match: 5. The CDR3 length is 15 residues. Germline assignment: CDR1 LGHNA and CDR2 YSLEER. Here the CDR3 reads CASSQEGRGFYGYTF. CDR3 DNA: TGCGCCAGCAGCCAAGAGGGCAGGGGGTTCTATGGCTACACCTTC.

At least ten counts were recorded for this clonotype. This rearrangement joins TRBV12-3 or TRBV12-4 to TRBJ2-2; D is tentatively TRBD1 or TRBD2 (6 bases each). Deletions cut 6 bases from V and 1 base from J, with 12 bases between. CDR3 length equals 15 residues. DNA for the CDR3: TGTGCCAGCAGGGGGGGCACACAGAACACCGGGGAGCTGTTTTTT. This sequence encodes CASRGGTQNTGELFF.

Only a few counts were recorded for this clonotype. The rearrangement uses TRBV6-4 and TRBJ2-2; 7 nucleotides line up with TRBD1. Germline-derived CDR1 and CDR2 are MRHNA and SNTAGT. V dropped 5 bases and J dropped 4; count of bases not matched to a gene: 4. This CDR3 is 14 amino acids long. The CDR3 sequence is CASSRQGVTGELFF. In nucleotides, the CDR3 is TGTGCCAGCAGTCGGCAGGGGGTCACCGGGGAGCTGTTTTTT.

The chain employs TRBV7-2 and TRBJ2-4, with no clear D. CDR1 and CDR2 from the germline V gene are SGHTA and FQGNSA. The CDR3 is made up of 15 amino acids. Trimming removed 1 base at V and 0 bases at J, with 7 bases between. The CDR3 protein is CASSLDPAAKNIQYF. CDR3 nucleotides: TGTGCCAGCAGCTTAGACCCGGCAGCCAAAAACATTCAGTACTTC.

This clonotype came up many times. In nucleotides, the CDR3 is TGCGCCAGCAGCCAGCACAGCGCCGAAGCTTTCTTT. Its translation is CASSQHSAEAFF. V gene TRBV4-1 combines with J gene TRBJ1-1; D is unclear. In germline, CDR1 is MGHRA, CDR2 YSYEKL. The germline V and J ends were trimmed by 3 bases and 8 bases, with 10 bases remaining between them. CDR3 length: 12 residues.